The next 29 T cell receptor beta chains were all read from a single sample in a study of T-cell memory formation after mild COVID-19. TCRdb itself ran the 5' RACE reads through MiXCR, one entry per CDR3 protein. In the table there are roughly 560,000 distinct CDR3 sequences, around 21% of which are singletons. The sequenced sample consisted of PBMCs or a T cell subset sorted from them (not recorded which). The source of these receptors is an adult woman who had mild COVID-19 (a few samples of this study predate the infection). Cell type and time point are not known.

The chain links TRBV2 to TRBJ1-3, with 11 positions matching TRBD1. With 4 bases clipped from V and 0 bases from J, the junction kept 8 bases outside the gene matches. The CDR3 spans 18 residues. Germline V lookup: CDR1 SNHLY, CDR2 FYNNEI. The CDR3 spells CASSAGQGAFSSGNTIYF. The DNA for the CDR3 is TGTGCCAGCAGTGCCGGACAGGGGGCTTTTTCCTCTGGAAACACCATATATTTT.

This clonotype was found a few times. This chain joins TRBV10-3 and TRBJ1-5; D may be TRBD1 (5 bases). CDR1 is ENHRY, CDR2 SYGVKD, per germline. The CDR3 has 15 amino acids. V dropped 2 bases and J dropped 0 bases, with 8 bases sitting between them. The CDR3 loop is CAISEAGSSNQPQHF. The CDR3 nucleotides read TGTGCCATCAGTGAGGCAGGGAGTAGCAATCAGCCCCAGCATTTT.

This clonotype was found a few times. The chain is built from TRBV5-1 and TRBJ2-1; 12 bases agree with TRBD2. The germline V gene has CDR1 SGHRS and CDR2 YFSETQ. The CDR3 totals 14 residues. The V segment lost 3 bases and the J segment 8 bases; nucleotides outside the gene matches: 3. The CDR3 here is CASSSRLAGDEQFF. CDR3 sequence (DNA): TGCGCCAGCAGCTCAAGACTAGCGGGAGATGAGCAGTTCTTC. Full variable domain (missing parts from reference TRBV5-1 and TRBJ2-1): KAGVTQTPRYLIKTRGQQVTLSCSPISGHRSVSWYQQTPGQGLQFLFEYFSETQRNKGNFPGRFSGRQFSNSRSEMNVSTLELGDSALYLCASSSRLAGDEQFFGPGTRLTVL.

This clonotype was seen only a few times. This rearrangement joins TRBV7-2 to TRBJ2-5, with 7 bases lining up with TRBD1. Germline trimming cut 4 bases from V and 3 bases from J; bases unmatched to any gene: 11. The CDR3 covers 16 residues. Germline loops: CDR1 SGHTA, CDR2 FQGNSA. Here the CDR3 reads CASSSEPGQAKETQYF. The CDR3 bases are TGTGCCAGCAGCTCAGAACCAGGACAGGCCAAAGAGACCCAGTACTTC. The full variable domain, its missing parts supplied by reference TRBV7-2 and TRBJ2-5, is GAGVSQSPSNKVTEKGKDVELRCDPISGHTALYWYRQSLGQGLEFLIYFQGNSAPDKSGLPSDRFSAERTGGSVSTLTIQRTQQEDSAVYLCASSSEPGQAKETQYFGPGTRLLVL.

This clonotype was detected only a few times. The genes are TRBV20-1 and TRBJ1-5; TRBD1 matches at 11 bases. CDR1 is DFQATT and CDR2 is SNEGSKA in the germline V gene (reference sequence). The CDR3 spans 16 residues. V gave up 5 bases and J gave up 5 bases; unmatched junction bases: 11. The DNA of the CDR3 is TGCAGTGCTGGACGGAGGACAGGGGGCGCGGATCAGCCCCAGCATTTT. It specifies CSAGRRTGGADQPQHF.

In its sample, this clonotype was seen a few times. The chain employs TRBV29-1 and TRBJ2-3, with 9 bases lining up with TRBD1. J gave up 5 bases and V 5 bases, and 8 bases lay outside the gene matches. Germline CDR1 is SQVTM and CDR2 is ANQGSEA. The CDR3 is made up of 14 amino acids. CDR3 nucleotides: TGCAGCGTTCGAACAGGGGGCCGTGGAGATACGCAGTATTTT. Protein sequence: CSVRTGGRGDTQYF.

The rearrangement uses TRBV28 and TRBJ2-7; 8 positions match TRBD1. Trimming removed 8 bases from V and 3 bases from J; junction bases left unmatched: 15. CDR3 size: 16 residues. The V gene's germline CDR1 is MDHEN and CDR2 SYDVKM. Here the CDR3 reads CASSTPGQGGGYEQYV. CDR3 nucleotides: TGTGCCAGCTCCACACCCGGACAGGGAGGAGGCTACGAGCAGTACGTC.

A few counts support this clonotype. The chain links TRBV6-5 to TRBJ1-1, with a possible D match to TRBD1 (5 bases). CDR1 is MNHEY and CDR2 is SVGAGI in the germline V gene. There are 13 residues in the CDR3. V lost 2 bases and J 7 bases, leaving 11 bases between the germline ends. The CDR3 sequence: CASSYVQGGEAFF. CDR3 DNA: TGTGCCAGCAGTTACGTGCAGGGAGGTGAAGCTTTCTTT.

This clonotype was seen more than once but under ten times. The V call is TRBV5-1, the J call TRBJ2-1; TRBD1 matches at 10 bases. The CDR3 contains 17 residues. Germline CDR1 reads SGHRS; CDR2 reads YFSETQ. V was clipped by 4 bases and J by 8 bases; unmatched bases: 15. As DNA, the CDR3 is TGCGCCAGCAGCCCCCGACTCCGGGACAGGGGTTATGATGAGCAGTTCTTC. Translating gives CASSPRLRDRGYDEQFF.

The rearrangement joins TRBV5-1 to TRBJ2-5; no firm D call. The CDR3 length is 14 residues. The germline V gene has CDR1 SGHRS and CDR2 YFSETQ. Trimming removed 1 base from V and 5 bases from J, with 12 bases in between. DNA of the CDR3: TGCGCCAGCAGCTTGACCGCCTCGAGGGAGACCCAGTACTTC. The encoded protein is CASSLTASRETQYF. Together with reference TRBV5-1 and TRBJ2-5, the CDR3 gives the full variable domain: KAGVTQTPRYLIKTRGQQVTLSCSPISGHRSVSWYQQTPGQGLQFLFEYFSETQRNKGNFPGRFSGRQFSNSRSEMNVSTLELGDSALYLCASSLTASRETQYFGPGTRLLVL.

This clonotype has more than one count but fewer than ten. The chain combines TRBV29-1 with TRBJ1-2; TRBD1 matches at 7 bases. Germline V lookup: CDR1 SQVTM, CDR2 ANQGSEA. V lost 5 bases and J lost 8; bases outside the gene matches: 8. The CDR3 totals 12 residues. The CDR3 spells CSVWSRGYGYTF. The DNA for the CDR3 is TGCAGCGTTTGGTCCAGGGGGTACGGCTACACCTTC.

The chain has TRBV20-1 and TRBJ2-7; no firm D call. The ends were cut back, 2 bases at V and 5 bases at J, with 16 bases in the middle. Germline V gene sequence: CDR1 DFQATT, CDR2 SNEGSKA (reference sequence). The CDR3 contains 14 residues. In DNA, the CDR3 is TGCAGTGCTAGATCTCGTGGGCGCGGAAACGAGCAGTACTTC. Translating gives CSARSRGRGNEQYF.

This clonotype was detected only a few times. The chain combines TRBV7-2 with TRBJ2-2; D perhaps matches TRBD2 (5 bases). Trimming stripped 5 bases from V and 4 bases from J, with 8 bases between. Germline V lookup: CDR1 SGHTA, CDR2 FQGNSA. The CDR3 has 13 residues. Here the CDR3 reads CASSPEGTGELFF. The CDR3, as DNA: TGTGCCAGCAGCCCTGAGGGCACCGGGGAGCTGTTTTTT.

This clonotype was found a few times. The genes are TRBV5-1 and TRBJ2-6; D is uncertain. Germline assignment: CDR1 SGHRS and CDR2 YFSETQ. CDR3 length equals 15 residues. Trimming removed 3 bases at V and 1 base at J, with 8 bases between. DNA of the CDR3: TGCGCCAGCAGCTCCCCGAAGTCTGGGGCCAACGTCCTGACTTTC. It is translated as CASSSPKSGANVLTF.

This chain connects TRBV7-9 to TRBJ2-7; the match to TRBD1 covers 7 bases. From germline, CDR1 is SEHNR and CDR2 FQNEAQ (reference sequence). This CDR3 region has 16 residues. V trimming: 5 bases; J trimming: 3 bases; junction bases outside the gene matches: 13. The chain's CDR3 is CASSIRHRGQNYEQYF. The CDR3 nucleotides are TGTGCCAGCAGCATAAGACATCGGGGACAGAACTACGAGCAGTACTTC.

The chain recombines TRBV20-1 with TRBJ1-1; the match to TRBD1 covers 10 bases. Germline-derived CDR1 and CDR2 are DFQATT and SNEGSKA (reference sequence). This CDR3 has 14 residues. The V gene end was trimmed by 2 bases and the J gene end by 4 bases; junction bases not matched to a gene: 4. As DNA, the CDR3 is TGCAGTGCTAGACCCGGGACAGGGGTCACTGAAGCTTTCTTT. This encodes CSARPGTGVTEAFF.

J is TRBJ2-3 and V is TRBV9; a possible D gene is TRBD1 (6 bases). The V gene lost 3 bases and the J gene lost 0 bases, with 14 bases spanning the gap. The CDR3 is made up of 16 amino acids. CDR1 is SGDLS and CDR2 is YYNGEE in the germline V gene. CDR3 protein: CASSGFGQKSTDTQYF. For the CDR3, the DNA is TGTGCCAGCAGCGGTTTCGGACAGAAGAGCACAGATACGCAGTATTTT.

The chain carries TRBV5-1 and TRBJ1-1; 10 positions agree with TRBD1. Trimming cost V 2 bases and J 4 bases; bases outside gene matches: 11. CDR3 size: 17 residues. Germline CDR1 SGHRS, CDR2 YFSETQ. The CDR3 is CASSFLPGQGVSTEAFF. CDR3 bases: TGCGCCAGCAGCTTTCTCCCCGGACAGGGGGTGAGCACTGAAGCTTTCTTT.

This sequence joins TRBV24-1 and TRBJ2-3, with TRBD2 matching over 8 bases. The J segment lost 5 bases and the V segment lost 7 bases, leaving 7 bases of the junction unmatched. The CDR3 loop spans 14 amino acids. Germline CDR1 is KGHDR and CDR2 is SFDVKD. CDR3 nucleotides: TGTGCCACCAGACCGGGGGGGCCGGTAGATACGCAGTATTTT. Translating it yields CATRPGGPVDTQYF.

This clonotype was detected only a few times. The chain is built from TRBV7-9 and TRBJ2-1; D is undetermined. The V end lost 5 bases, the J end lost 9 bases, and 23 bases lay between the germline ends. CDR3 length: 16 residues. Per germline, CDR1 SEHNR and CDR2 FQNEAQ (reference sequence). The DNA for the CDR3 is TGTGCCAGCAGCCACTGGGGTTTTGAACGTAGTAGTGAGCAGTTCTTC. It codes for CASSHWGFERSSEQFF.

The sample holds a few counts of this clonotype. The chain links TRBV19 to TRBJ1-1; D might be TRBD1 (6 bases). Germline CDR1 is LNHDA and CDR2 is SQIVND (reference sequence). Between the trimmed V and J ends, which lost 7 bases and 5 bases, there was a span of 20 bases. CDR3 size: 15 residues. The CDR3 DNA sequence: TGTGCCAGTAACACTTGGGCGCAGGGGAATACTGAAGCTTTCTTT. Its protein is CASNTWAQGNTEAFF.

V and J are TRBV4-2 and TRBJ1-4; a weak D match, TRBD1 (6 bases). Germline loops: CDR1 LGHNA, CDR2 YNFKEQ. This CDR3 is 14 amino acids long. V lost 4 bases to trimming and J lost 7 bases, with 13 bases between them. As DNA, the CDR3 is TGTGCCAGCAGCCCTACAGGGATGGGTGAAAAACTGTTTTTT. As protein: CASSPTGMGEKLFF.

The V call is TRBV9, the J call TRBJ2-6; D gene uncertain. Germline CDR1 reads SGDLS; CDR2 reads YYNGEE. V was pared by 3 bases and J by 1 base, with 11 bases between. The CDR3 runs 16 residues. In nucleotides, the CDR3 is TGTGCCAGCAGCGCCAAGGCCTTTTCTGGGGCCAACGTCCTGACTTTC. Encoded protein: CASSAKAFSGANVLTF.

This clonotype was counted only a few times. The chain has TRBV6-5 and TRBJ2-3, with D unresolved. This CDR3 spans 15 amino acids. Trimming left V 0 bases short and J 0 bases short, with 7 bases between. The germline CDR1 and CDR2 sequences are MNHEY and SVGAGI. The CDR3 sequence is CASSYSMGSTDTQYF. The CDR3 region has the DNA TGTGCCAGCAGTTACTCGATGGGGAGCACAGATACGCAGTATTTT.

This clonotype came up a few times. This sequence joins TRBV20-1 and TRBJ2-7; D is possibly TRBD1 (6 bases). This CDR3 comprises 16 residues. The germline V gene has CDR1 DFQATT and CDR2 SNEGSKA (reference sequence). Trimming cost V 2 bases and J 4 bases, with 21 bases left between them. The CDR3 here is CSARWGLQQGSYEQYF. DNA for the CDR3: TGCAGTGCTAGATGGGGGTTGCAACAGGGTAGTTACGAGCAGTACTTC.

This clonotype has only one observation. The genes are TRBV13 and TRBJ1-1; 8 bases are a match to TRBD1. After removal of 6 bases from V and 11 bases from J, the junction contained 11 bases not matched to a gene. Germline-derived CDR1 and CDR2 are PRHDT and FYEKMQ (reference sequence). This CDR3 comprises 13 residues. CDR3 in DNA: TGTGCCAGCAGATTTGGACAGGGAAAGAGGGCTTTCTTT. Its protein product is CASRFGQGKRAFF.

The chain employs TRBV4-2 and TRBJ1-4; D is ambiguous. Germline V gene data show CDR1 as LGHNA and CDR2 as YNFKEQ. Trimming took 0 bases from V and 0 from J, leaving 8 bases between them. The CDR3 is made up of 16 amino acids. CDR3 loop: CASSQEVGATNEKLFF. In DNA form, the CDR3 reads TGTGCCAGCAGCCAAGAAGTGGGTGCAACTAATGAAAAACTGTTTTTT.

The CDR3 coding sequence is TGTGCCAGCAACTCGGTATGGCGGGGGGGCGCGGATACGCAGTATTTT. Its protein is CASNSVWRGGADTQYF. The chain combines TRBV27 with TRBJ2-3, with 9 bases aligning to TRBD2. The germline gives CDR1 MNHEY, CDR2 SMNVEV (reference sequence). This CDR3 region has 16 residues. The junction had 14 bases not matched to a gene; V was cut back by 7 bases and J by 6 bases.

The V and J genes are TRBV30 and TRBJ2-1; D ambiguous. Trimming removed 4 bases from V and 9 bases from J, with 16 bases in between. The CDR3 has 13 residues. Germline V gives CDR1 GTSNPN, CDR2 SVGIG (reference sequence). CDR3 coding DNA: TGTGCCTGGACAAAGCGACCGGGCAGTGAGCAGTTCTTC. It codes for CAWTKRPGSEQFF.